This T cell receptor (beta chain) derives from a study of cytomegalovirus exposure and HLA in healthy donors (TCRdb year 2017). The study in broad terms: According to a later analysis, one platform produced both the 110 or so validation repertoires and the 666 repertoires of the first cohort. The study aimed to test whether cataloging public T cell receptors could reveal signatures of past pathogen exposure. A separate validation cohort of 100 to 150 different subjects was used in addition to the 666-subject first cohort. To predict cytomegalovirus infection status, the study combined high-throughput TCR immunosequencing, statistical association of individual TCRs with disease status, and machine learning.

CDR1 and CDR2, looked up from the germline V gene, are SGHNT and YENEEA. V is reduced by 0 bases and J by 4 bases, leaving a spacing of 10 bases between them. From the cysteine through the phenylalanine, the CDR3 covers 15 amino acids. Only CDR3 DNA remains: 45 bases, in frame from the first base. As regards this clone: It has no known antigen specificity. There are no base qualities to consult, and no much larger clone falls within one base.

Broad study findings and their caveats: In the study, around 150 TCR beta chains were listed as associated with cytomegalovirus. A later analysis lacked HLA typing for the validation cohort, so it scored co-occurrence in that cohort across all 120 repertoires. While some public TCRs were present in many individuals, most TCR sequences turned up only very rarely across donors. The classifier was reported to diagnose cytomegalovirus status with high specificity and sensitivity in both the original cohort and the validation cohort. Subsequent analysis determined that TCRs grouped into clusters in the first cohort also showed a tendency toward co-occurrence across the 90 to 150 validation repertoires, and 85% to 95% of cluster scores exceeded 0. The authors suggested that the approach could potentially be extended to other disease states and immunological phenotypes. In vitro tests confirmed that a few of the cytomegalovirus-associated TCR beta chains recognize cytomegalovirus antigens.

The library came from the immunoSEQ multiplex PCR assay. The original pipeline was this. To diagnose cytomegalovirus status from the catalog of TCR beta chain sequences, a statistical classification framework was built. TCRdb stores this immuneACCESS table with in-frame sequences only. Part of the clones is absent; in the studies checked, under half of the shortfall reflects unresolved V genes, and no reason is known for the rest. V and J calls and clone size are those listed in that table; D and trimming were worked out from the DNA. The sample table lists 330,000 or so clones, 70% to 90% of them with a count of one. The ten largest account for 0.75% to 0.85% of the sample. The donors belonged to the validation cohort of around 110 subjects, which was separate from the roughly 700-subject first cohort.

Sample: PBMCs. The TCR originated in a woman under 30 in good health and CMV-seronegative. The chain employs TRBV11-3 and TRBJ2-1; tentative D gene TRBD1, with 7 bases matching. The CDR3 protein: CASSLDRGEYNEQFF. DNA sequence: TGTGCCAGCAGCTTAGACAGGGGGGAGTACAATGAGCAGTTCTTC.